This T cell receptor (beta chain) comes out of a study of CD8+CD57+ T cells in acquired aplastic anemia. General study results and limits: Patients did not significantly differ from controls in CD8+ Simpson's diversity.

Looked up from germline, CDR1 is WNHNN and CDR2 is SYGVQD (reference sequence). This CDR3 spans 16 amino acids. The V segment lost 3 bases and the J segment 5 bases; nucleotides outside the gene matches: 3. Patients picked for sequencing had shown CD8+CD57+ cell expansion detected by flow cytometry. The enrolled patients all had severe acquired aplastic anemia. The sample holds a few counts of this clonotype. The target antigen is unknown. Profiles of TCR beta VDJ and CDR3 were generated from a genomic DNA template. TCRdb itself ran the reads through MiXCR, one entry per CDR3 protein. Of about 40,000 distinct CDR3 sequences listed, 63% were seen once; the top ten hold 45% to 65%.

The V call is TRBV10-1, the J call TRBJ2-3; 15 bases line up with TRBD2. The sequence came from a human donor with aplastic anemia. The source material was sorted CD4+, CD8+, or CD8+CD57+ T cells (not recorded which) from PBMCs. The CDR3 DNA reads TGCGCCAGCAGTGATGGGACTAGCGGGGGGAGAGATACGCAGTATTTT. Translation gives CASSDGTSGGRDTQYF.